This TCR beta chain derives from a study of T cell repertoires in cytomegalovirus infection. Study-level information: Public TCR beta signatures indicated both CMV infection and matching HLA type.

TCRdb redid the calling of the reads with MiXCR, one entry per CDR3 protein. Of roughly 720,000 distinct CDR3 sequences listed, about a third were seen once; the top ten hold around 2.6%. Comments on this clonotype: Its antigen is not known. An end of the junction differs from the germline gene, which may be a read error.

Study-level points and caveats: Dominant in the ex vivo response were TCR beta clonotypes restricted by HLA-C and specific for CMV.

Per germline, CDR1 MDHEN and CDR2 SYDVKM. CDR3 length: 14 amino acids. The clonotype originates from a human donor in good health (CMV status not recorded). Some clones in this sample may be carry-over from other donors' samples. This chain uses TRBV28 with TRBJ2-3; D remains unclear. Sequenced input: PBMCs. In nucleotides, the CDR3 is TGTGCCAGCAGTTTTTTAGCCGACACATATACGAAGTATTTT. It specifies CASSFLADTYTKYF.